This TCR beta chain was recovered during a study of blood T cells in healthy people across ages. Study-wide results and limits: TCR beta diversity tracked closely with naive T cell percentage.

Germline V gives CDR1 SGHAT, CDR2 FQDESV (reference sequence). This CDR3 has 16 amino acids. As concerns this clonotype: Its antigen is undetermined.

A second PCR of roughly 7 to 11 cycles used a sample-barcoded 5' primer and a J-beta primer mix. Using its own MiXCR run on the 5' RACE reads, TCRdb lists one record per CDR3 protein. The sample includes approximately 810,000 distinct CDR3 sequences, about 34% of them seen just once. J is TRBJ2-1 and V is TRBV11-1; D possibly corresponds to TRBD1 (5 bases). The DNA end favors TRBJ2-7, so the J call may be wrong. This sequence was found in a young man in good health. The sequencing sample was made of blood. The CDR3 DNA is TGTGCCAGCAGCGCGGACATTATCCTCTCCTACAATGAGCAGTACTTC. It translates to CASSADIILSYNEQYF.